A selection of T cell receptor beta chains follows, all from one sample in a study of T-cell memory formation after mild COVID-19. MiXCR was run by TCRdb on the 5' RACE reads, yielding one entry per CDR3 protein. The table has approximately 340,000 distinct CDR3 sequences, roughly 13% seen once. The sequencing sample was made of PBMCs or a T cell subset sorted from them (not recorded which). The receptors shown here come from a man younger than 35 who had mild COVID-19 (a few samples of this study predate the infection). Cell type and time point are not known. The CDR3 runs from the conserved cysteine through the conserved F or W. A D gene is named only where the DNA matches it firmly. The size field is filled for only some rows; it gives once, few, many or a size class.

>few|TRBJ2-5|NA|TRBV11-2
CASSLSQRETQYF
TGTGCCAGCAGCTTATCCCAGAGAGAGACCCAGTACTTC
>NA|TRBJ1-2|NA|TRBV20-1
CSASTGEGASHYGYTF
TGCAGTGCTAGTACGGGTGAGGGAGCCTCCCACTATGGCTACACCTTC
>NA|TRBJ2-7|NA|TRBV7-2
CASSRFQGNYEQYF
TGTGCCAGCAGCCGCTTTCAGGGGAACTACGAGCAGTACTTC
>NA|TRBJ1-3|NA|TRBV28
CASSLRLTIYF
TGTGCCAGCAGTTTGAGGCTCACCATATATTTT
>many|TRBJ2-1|NA|TRBV7-2
CASSLVSLSSRNEQFF
TGTGCCAGCAGCCTCGTTAGCTTGAGTTCCCGCAATGAGCAGTTCTTC
>NA|TRBJ2-5|TRBD1|TRBV29-1
CSGSTGAQETQYF
TGCAGCGGGTCGACAGGGGCCCAAGAGACCCAGTACTTC
>few|TRBJ1-6|TRBD1|TRBV2
CASSYTGGRLALHF
TGTGCCAGCAGTTATACAGGGGGGCGACTGGCCCTCCACTTT
>few|TRBJ2-2|NA|TRBV21-1
CASSTTPRDSWGNTGELFF
TGTGCCAGCAGCACCACGCCCCGGGACTCCTGGGGGAACACCGGGGAGCTGTTTTTT
>few|TRBJ2-1|TRBD1|TRBV15
CATSRDRDRGLDEQFF
TGTGCCACCAGCAGAGATCGGGACAGGGGGCTCGATGAGCAGTTCTTC
>few|TRBJ2-5|NA|TRBV20-1
CSASSPQGETQYF
TGCAGTGCTAGTTCTCCCCAGGGGGAGACCCAGTACTTC
>NA|TRBJ2-1|NA|TRBV5-6
CASSGLGSSYNEQFF
TGTGCCAGCAGCGGGCTAGGGAGCTCCTACAATGAGCAGTTCTTC
>NA|TRBJ1-5|NA|TRBV18
CASSPRSDYSNQPQHF
TGTGCCAGCTCACCGCGGTCAGACTATAGCAATCAGCCCCAGCATTTT
>NA|TRBJ2-5|NA|TRBV15
CATSRERTTETQYF
TGTGCCACCAGCAGAGAAAGGACAACGGAGACCCAGTACTTC
>NA|TRBJ1-5|NA|TRBV6-5
CASSPTYSNQPQHF
TGTGCCAGCAGTCCTACTTATAGCAATCAGCCCCAGCATTTT
>NA|TRBJ2-5|NA|TRBV9
CASSLLGRTQYF
TGTGCCAGCAGCCTCCTTGGCCGGACCCAGTACTTC
>many|TRBJ2-5|NA|TRBV5-1
CASSPEAGHVGETQYF
TGCGCCAGCAGCCCGGAAGCGGGCCATGTGGGGGAGACCCAGTACTTC
>NA|TRBJ2-2|NA|TRBV11-3
CASSLGFGGATGELFF
TGTGCCAGCAGCTTAGGTTTCGGAGGGGCCACCGGGGAGCTGTTTTTT
>few|TRBJ1-2|NA|TRBV12-3/TRBV12-4
CASSKTPNYGYTF
TGTGCCAGCAGCAAGACACCTAACTATGGCTACACCTTC
>NA|TRBJ2-2|NA|TRBV9
CASSAPGSGELFF
TGTGCCAGCAGCGCTCCAGGGTCCGGGGAGCTGTTTTTT
>NA|TRBJ1-2|NA|TRBV14
CASSPRQGFYGYTF
TGTGCCAGCAGCCCAAGACAAGGTTTTTATGGCTACACCTTC
>NA|TRBJ1-2|TRBD1|TRBV4-1
CASSQPGQGGWGYTF
TGCGCCAGCAGCCAGCCCGGACAGGGTGGTTGGGGCTACACCTTC
>NA|TRBJ1-5|NA|TRBV4-1
CASSQELTGTMGSQPQHF
TGCGCCAGCAGCCAAGAGCTAACAGGGACGATGGGCTCTCAGCCCCAGCATTTT